Below are 7 T cell receptor beta chains sequenced from a single sample in a study of resident and recirculating memory T cells in vitiligo. Assay used: immunoSEQ multiplex PCR; TCRdb lists only in-frame clones, some missing. Among tens of thousands of clones listed, about nine tenths were seen once. Sequencing input: blood. The receptors originated from a male donor with vitiligo.

The chain recombines TRBV6-5 with TRBJ1-2; possibly TRBD1 for D (6 bases). CDR3 length equals 14 residues. Germline loops: CDR1 MNHEY, CDR2 SVGAGI. V was pared by 4 bases and J by 8 bases, with 17 bases between. CDR3 residues: CASSSRDTLPGYTF. The DNA of the CDR3 is TGTGCCAGCAGTTCCCGGGACACTTTGCCGGGCTACACCTTC.

This chain joins TRBV5-4 and TRBJ2-2, with 10 bases identical to TRBD2. CDR3 length: 15 residues. V dropped 6 bases and J dropped 4; count of bases not matched to a gene: 6. CDR1 is SGHNT, CDR2 YYREEE, per germline (reference sequence). CDR3 region: CASTVAGGFTGELFF. The CDR3 region has the DNA TGTGCCAGCACCGTAGCGGGGGGCTTCACCGGGGAGCTGTTTTTT.

The chain employs TRBV7-2 and TRBJ1-4, with 11 positions matching TRBD1. The CDR3 runs to 16 residues. Germline loops: CDR1 SGHTA, CDR2 FQGNSA. V lost 5 bases and J lost 2; bases outside the gene matches: 4. The CDR3 DNA is TGTGCCAGCAGCCAGGGGGACAGGGGGACTAATGAAAAACTGTTTTTT. Protein sequence: CASSQGDRGTNEKLFF.

The V gene is TRBV4-3, the J gene TRBJ2-5; 11 positions match TRBD2. The end of the DNA aligns better with TRBJ2-7, so the J call may be wrong. The CDR3 extends over 16 amino acids. Germline V lookup: CDR1 LGHNA, CDR2 YSLEER. The DNA for the CDR3 is TGCGCCAGCAGCCAAGAGCTAGCGGGGGGACCCTACGAGCAGTACTTC. It yields the protein CASSQELAGGPYEQYF.

This chain links TRBV30 with TRBJ1-3, with 7 bases matching TRBD1. Germline V lookup: CDR1 GTSNPN, CDR2 SVGIG (reference sequence). Trimming took 3 bases from V and 4 from J; bases not matched to a gene: 3. The CDR3 runs 13 residues. The CDR3 DNA sequence: TGTGCCTGGAGAAGGGGGCAAGGAAACACCATATATTTT. It encodes CAWRRGQGNTIYF.

The CDR3 sequence is CASSEEPGTGSYEQYF. The CDR3, as DNA: TGTGCCAGCAGTGAAGAGCCCGGGACAGGGTCCTACGAGCAGTACTTC. The rearrangement joins TRBV6-1 to TRBJ2-7; 9 nucleotides agree with TRBD1. Germline CDR1 MNHNS, CDR2 SASEGT. The CDR3 sequence is 16 residues long. J was trimmed by 1 base and V by 1 base; bases with no gene match: 5.

V is TRBV27 and J is TRBJ1-5; D is unclear. CDR3 length: 13 residues. The V end lost 5 bases, the J end lost 4 bases, and 9 bases lay between the germline ends. The germline gives CDR1 MNHEY, CDR2 SMNVEV (reference sequence). Written as DNA, the CDR3 is TGTGCCAGCAGTCCAACTACTAATCAGCCCCAGCATTTT. As protein: CASSPTTNQPQHF.